Described below is a single TCR beta chain sequence and its context. This CDR3 spans 17 amino acids. V lost 3 bases, J lost 1 base, and 8 bases stayed unmatched. The germline gives CDR1 LGHNT, CDR2 FRNRAP. Treatment noted: preoperative locoregional IRX-2 cytokine immunotherapy. Preoperative locoregional IRX-2 cytokine immunotherapy was tested in the phase Ib source study. The method was immunoSEQ multiplex PCR; TCRdb's version includes in-frame clones alone and lacks a portion of them. The sample includes some 35,000 clones, 80% to 90% of them seen just once. This specimen belongs to a study of preoperative IRX-2 immunotherapy in early breast cancer.

This clonotype was sampled from a human donor with breast cancer. The chain has TRBV12-5 and TRBJ2-2; 7 nucleotides match TRBD2. The source was lymph node tissue, collected after IRX-2 immunotherapy. CDR3 amino acids: CASGFQTGGLNTGELFF. The CDR3 nucleotides are TGTGCTAGTGGTTTCCAAACGGGAGGTCTGAACACCGGGGAGCTGTTTTTT. The full variable domain, rest sourced from reference TRBV12-5 and TRBJ2-2, is DARVTQTPRHKVTEMGQEVTMRCQPILGHNTVFWYRQTMMQGLELLAYFRNRAPLDDSGMPKDRFSAEMPDATLATLKIQPSEPRDSAVYFCASGFQTGGLNTGELFFGEGSRLTVL.